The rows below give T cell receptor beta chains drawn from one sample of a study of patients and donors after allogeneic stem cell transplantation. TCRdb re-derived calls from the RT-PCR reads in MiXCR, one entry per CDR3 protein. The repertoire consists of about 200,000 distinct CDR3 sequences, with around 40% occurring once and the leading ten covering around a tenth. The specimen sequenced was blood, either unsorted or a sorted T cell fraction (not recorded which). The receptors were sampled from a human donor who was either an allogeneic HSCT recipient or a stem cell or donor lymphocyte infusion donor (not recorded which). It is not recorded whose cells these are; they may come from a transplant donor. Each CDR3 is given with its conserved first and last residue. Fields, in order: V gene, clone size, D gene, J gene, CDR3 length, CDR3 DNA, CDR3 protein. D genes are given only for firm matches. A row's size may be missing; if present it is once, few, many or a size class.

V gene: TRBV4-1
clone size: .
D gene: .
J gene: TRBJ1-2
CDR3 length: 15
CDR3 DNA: TGCGCCAGCAGCCAAGTAGGCCGGGGGACATCCGGCTACACCTTC
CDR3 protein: CASSQVGRGTSGYTF

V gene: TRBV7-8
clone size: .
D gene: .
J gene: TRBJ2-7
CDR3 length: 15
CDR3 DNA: TGTGCCAGCAGCTACCCGGGCAGGCAAACCTACGAGCAGTACTTC
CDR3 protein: CASSYPGRQTYEQYF

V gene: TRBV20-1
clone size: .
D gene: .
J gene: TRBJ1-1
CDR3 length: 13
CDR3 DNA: TGCAGTGCGCCGACAGGTCTGAACACTGAAGCTTTCTTT
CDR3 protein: CSAPTGLNTEAFF

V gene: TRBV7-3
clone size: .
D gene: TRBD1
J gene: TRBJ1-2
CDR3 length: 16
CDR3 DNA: TGTGCCAGCAGTCCTGGGACAGGGTCTTTCAACTATGGCTACACCTTC
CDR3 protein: CASSPGTGSFNYGYTF

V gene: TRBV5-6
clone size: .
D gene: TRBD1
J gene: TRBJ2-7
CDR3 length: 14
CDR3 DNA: TGTGCCAGCAGCCTGACAGGGGCTTCCTACGAGCAGTACTTC
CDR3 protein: CASSLTGASYEQYF

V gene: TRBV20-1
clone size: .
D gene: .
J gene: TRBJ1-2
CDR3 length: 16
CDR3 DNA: TGCAGTGCTAGAGATCGGTTAAGGGGTACGGGCTATGGCTACACCTTC
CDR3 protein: CSARDRLRGTGYGYTF

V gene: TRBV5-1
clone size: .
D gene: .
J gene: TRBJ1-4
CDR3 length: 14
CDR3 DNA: TGCGCCACCAGGCTTGACAGAGCCAATGAAAAACTGTTTTTT
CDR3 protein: CATRLDRANEKLFF

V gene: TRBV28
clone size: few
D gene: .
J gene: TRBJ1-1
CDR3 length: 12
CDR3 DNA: TGTGCCAGCAGTACAATGGGAGTTGAAGCTTTCTTT
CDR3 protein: CASSTMGVEAFF

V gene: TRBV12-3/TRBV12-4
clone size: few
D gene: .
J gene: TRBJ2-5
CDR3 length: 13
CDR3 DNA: TGTGCCAGCAGCGCCCGAGGCGGGGAGACCCAGTACTTC
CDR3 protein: CASSARGGETQYF

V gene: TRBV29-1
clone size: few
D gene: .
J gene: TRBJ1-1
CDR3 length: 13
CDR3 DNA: TGCAGCGTTGGTAGGCCGAGAAACACTGAAGCTTTCTTT
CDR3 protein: CSVGRPRNTEAFF

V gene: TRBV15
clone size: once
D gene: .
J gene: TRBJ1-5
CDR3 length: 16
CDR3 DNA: TGTGCCACCAGCAGAGATCACCCTAAGGTCAATCAGCCCCAGCATTTT
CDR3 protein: CATSRDHPKVNQPQHF

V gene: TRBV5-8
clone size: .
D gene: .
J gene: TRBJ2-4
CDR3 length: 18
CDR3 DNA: TGTGCCAGCAGTCCCCTCGCTAGGGGATCCAGGGCCAAAAACATTCAGTACTTC
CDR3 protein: CASSPLARGSRAKNIQYF

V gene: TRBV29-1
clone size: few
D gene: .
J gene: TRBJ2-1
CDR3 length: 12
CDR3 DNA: TGCAGCGTTGCCTCATTTTACAATGAGCAGTTCTTC
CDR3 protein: CSVASFYNEQFF

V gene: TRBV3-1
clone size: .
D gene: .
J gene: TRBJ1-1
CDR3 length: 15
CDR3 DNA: TGTGCCAGCAGCCAAGAGGGAGGGGGGAACACTGAAGCTTTCTTT
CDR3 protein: CASSQEGGGNTEAFF

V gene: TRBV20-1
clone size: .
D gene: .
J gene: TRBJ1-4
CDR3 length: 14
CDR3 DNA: TGCAGTGCCCCGAAGACGGGGGCTAATGAAAAACTGTTTTTT
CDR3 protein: CSAPKTGANEKLFF

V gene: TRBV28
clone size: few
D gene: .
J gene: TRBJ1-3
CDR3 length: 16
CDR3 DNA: TGTGCCAGCAGTTTAGTAAGCAGGGCCTCTGGAAACACCATATATTTT
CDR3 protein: CASSLVSRASGNTIYF

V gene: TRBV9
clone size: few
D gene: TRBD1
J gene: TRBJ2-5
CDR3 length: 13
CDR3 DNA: TGTGCCAGCAGCGTGACAGGGAAAGAGACCCAGTACTTC
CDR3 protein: CASSVTGKETQYF

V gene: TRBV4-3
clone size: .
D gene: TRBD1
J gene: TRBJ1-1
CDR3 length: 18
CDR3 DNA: TGCGCCAGCAGCCAAGTAAGGGGGCGACTCCGCCTGAACACTGAAGCTTTCTTT
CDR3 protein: CASSQVRGRLRLNTEAFF

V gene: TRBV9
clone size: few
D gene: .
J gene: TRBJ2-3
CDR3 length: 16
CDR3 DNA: TGTGCCAGTGGGGACGGGACAAGACCCATCACAGATACGCAGTATTTT
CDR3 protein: CASGDGTRPITDTQYF

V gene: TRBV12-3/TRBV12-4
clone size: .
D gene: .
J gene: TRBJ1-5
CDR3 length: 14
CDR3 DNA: TGTGCCAGCAGTTTTGGCATGGGCGGTCAGCCCCAGCATTTT
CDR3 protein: CASSFGMGGQPQHF

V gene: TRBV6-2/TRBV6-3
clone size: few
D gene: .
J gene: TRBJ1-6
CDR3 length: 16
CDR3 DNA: TGTGCCAGCAGTTACGTGGACAGCTCCTATAATTCACCCCTCCACTTT
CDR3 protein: CASSYVDSSYNSPLHF

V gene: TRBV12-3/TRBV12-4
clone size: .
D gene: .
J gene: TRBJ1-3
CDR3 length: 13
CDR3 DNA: TGTGCCACACGACAGGTCTCTGGAAACACCATATATTTT
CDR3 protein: CATRQVSGNTIYF

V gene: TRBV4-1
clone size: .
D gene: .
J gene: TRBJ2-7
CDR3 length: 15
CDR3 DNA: TGCGCCAGCAGCCAAGGGGGGGGGCCTTTCTACGAGCAGTACTTC
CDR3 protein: CASSQGGGPFYEQYF

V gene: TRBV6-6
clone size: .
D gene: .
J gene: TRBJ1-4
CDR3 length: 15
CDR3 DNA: TGTGCCAGCAGTTTCACAGGGAAATGGAACGAAAAACTGTTTTTT
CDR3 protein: CASSFTGKWNEKLFF

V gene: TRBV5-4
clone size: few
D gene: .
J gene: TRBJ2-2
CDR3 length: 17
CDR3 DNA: TGTGCCAGCAGCTTGCACAAGGACGTAACGAACACCGGGGAGCTGTTTTTT
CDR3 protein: CASSLHKDVTNTGELFF

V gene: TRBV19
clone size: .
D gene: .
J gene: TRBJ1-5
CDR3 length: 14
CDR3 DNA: TGTGCCAGTACCCCCATCGGGGACAATCAGCCCCAGCATTTT
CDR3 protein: CASTPIGDNQPQHF

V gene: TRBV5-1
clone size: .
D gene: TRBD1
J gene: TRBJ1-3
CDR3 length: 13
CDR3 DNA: TGCGCCAGCAGCTCCGGGACAGGCAACACCATATATTTT
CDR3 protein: CASSSGTGNTIYF

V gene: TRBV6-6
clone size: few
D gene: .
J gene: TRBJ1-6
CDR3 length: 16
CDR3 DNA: TGTGCCAGCAGTTACGGCGGGAGCTCCTATAATTCACCCCTCCACTTT
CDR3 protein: CASSYGGSSYNSPLHF

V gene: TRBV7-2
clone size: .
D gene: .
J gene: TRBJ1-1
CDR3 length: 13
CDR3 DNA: TGTGCCAGCAGCTTAAGTCGAGGTATTGAAGCTTTCTTT
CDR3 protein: CASSLSRGIEAFF

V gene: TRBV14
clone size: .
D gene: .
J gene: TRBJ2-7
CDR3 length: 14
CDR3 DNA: TGTGCCAGCAGCCAAGTATGGGGCAGCGTCGAGCAGTACTTC
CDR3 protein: CASSQVWGSVEQYF

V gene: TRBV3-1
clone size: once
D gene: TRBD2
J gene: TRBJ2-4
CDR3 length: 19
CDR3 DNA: TGTGCCAGCAGCCAAGAATTCCTCGATAGCGGGGGATTTGAAAACATTCAGTACTTC
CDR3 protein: CASSQEFLDSGGFENIQYF

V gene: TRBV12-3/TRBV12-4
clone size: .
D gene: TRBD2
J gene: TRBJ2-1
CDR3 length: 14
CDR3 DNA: TGTGCCAGCAGTTTTAGCGGGGGGTTCAATGAGCAGTTCTTC
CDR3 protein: CASSFSGGFNEQFF

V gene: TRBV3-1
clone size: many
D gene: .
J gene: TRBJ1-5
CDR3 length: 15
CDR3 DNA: TGTGCCAGCAGCCGACTGGCCGGGGGCAATCAGCCCCAGCATTTT
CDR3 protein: CASSRLAGGNQPQHF

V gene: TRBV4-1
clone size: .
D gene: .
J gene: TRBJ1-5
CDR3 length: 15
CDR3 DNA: TGCGCCAGCGACGCACAGGAGAGCTTCGATCAGCCCCAGCATTTT
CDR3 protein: CASDAQESFDQPQHF

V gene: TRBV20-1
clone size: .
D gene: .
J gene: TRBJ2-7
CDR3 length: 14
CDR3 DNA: TGCAGTGCTAGAGATCTGCCCTCCCCCTTGGAGCAGTACTTC
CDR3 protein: CSARDLPSPLEQYF

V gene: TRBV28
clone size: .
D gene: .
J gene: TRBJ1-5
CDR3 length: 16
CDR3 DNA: TGTGCCAGCAGTTCCCCATCCTGGGGGCGCAATCAGCCCCAGCATTTT
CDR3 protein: CASSSPSWGRNQPQHF

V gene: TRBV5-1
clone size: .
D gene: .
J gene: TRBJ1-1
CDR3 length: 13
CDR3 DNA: TGCGCCAGCAGCTCGGAGCAGTACACTGAAGCTTTCTTT
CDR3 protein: CASSSEQYTEAFF